The source of this TCR beta chain is a study of tumor-infiltrating lymphocytes in primary liver carcinoma. Across the study: These patients were men and women whose ages were 30 to 69 years. Recorded tumor stage was T1-T3 N0M0, with diameters of roughly 4 to 10 cm.

Germline-derived CDR1 and CDR2 are GTSNPN and SVGIG (reference sequence). The CDR3 is 14 residues long. Notes on this clonotype: Antigen: not known. Sequence at one end of the junction differs from germline and may be a read error.

With a constant-region primer, TCR beta cDNA was made from 450 to 500 ng of total RNA. Slightly modified ARM-PCR, run as three nested multiplex PCR rounds, produced the TCR beta libraries. The two initial PCR rounds, approximately 10 cycles each, used TRBV1-TRBV30 forward and C-beta reverse primers. TCRdb redid the calling of the multiplex PCR reads with MiXCR, one entry per CDR3 protein. The table lists roughly 86,000 distinct CDR3 sequences, about 70% of them singletons. For each extraction, RNA and DNA were obtained together from about 21-30 mg of unsorted bulk tissue. Treatment-naive at the time, the patients had chronic HBV infection. Study results and caveats: Lower overlap was observed for tumor-adjacent and tumor-blood pairs relative to tumor region pairs.

This clonotype was sampled from a man aged 40-50 years with primary liver carcinoma and hepatitis B virus infection. The sample taken for sequencing was tumor-adjacent normal liver tissue. The chain is built from TRBV30 and TRBJ1-5, with D uncertain. This chain's CDR3 is CAWTQWSEAQPQHF. CDR3 nucleotides: TGTGCCTGGACACAGTGGAGTGAAGCTCAGCCCCAACATTTT. The whole variable domain, remainder taken from reference TRBV30 and TRBJ1-5, is SQTIHQWPATLVQPVGSPLSLECTVEGTSNPNLYWYRQAAGRGLQLLFYSVGIGQISSEVPQNLSASRPQDRQFILSSKKLLLSDSGFYLCAWTQWSEAQPQHFGDGTRLSIL.